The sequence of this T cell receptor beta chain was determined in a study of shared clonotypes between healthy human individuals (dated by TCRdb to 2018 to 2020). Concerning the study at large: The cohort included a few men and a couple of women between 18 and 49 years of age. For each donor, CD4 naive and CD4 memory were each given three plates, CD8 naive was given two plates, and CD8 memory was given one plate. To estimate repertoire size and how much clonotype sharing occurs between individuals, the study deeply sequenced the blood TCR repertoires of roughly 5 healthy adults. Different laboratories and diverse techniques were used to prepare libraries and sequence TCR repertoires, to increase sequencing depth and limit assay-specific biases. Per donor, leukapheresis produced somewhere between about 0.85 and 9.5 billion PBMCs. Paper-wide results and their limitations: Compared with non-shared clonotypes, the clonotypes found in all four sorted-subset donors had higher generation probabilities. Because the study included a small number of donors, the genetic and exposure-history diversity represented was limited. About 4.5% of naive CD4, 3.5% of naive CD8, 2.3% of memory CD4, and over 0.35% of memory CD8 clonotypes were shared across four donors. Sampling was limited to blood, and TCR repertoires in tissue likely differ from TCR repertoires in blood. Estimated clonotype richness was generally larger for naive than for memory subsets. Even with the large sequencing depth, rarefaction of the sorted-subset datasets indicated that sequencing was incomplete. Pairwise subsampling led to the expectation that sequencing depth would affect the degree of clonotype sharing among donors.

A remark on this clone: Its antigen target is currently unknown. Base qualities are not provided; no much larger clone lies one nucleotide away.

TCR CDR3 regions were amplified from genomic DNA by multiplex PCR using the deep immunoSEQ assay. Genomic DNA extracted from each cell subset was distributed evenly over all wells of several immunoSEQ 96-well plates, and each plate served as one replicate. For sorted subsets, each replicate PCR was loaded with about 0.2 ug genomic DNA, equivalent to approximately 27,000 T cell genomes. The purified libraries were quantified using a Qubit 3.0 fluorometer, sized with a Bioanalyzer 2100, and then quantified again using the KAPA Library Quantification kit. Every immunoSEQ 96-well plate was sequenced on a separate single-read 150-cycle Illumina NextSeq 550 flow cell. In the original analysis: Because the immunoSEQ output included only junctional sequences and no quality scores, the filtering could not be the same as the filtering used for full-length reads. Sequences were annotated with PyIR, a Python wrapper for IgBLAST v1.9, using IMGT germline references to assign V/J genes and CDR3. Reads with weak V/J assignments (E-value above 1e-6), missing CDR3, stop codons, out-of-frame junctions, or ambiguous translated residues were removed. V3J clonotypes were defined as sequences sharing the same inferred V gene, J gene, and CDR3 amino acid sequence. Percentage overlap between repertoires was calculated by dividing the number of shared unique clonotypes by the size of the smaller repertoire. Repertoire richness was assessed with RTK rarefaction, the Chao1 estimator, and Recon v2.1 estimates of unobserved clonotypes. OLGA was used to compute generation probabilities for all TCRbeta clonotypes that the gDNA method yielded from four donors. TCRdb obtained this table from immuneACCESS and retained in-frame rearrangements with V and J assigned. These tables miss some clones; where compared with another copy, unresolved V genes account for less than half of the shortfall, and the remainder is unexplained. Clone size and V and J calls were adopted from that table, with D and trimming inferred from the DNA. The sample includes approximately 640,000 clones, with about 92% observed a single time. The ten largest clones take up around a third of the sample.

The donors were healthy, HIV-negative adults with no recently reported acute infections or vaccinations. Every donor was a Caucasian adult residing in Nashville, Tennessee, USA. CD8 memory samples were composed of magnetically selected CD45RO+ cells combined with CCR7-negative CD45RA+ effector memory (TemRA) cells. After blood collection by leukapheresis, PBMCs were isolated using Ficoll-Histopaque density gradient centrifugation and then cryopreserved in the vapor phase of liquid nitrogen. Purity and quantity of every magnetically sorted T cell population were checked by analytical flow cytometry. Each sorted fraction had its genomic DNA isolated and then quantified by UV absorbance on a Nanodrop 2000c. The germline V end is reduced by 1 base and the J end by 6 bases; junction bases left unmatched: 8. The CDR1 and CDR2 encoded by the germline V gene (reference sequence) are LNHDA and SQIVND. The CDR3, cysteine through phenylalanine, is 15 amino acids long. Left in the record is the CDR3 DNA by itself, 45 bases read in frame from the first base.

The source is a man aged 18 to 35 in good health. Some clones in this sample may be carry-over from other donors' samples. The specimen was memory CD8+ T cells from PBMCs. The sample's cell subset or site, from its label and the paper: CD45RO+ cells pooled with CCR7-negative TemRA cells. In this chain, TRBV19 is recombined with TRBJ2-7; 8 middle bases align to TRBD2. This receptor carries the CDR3 CASSIVPAGVGEQYF. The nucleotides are TGTGCCAGTAGTATAGTTCCAGCGGGAGTGGGCGAGCAGTACTTC.